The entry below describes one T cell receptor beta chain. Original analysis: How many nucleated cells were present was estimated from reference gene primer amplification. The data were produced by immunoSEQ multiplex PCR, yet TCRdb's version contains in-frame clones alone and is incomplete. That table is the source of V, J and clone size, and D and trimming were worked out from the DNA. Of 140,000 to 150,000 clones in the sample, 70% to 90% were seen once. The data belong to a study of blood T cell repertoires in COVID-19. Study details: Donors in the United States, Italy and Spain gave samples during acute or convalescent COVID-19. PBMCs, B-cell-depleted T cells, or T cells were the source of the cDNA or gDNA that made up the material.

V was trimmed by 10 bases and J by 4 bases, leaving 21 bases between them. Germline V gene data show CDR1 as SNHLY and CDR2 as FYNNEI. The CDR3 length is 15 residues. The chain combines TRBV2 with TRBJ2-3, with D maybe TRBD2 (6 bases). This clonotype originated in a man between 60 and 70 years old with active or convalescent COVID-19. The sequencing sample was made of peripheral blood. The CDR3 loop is CAIPLGRDGPDTQYF. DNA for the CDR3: TGTGCCATCCCCTTAGGGCGGGACGGACCAGATACGCAGTATTTT. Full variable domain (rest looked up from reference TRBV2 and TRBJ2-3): EPEVTQTPSHQVTQMGQEVILRCVPISNHLYFYWYRQILGQKVEFLVSFYNNEISEKSEIFDDQFSVERPDGSNFTLKIRSTKLEDSAMYFCAIPLGRDGPDTQYFGPGTRLTVL.